This T cell receptor (beta chain) came from a study of T cells after yellow fever vaccination. Study-wide results and caveats: Repertoires obtained by FACS sorting could include abundant clonotypes that entered as contaminants from the bulk population. The booster saw the reappearance of most primary-vaccination clones (roughly 96% CD4, 80% to 90% CD8). The secondary response was weaker, and its peak arrived faster, on day 5 versus 15.

Germline V CDR1 and CDR2: SGHRS, YFSETQ. The CDR3 is made up of 12 amino acids. Trimming stripped 0 bases from V and 8 bases from J, with 8 bases between. Making TCR cDNA involved 5'RACE template switching, which added UMIs and a universal primer site. TCRdb independently ran MiXCR on the 5' RACE reads; one entry per CDR3 protein. The sample has 200,000 to 300,000 distinct CDR3 sequences; 10% to 15% are singletons. In the case of this clonotype: The antigen is undetermined.

Sequenced material: CD4+ T cells sorted from PBMCs, taken 45 days after the yellow fever booster vaccination. The TCR sequence derives from a man younger than 45 who received the YFV17D yellow fever vaccine. The chain joins TRBV5-1 to TRBJ1-1, with D unresolved. The CDR3 loop reads CASSLAGPEAFF. CDR3 DNA: TGCGCCAGCAGCTTGGCCGGTCCGGAAGCTTTCTTT. Using reference TRBV5-1 and TRBJ1-1 for the parts outside the CDR3, the full variable domain is KAGVTQTPRYLIKTRGQQVTLSCSPISGHRSVSWYQQTPGQGLQFLFEYFSETQRNKGNFPGRFSGRQFSNSRSEMNVSTLELGDSALYLCASSLAGPEAFFGQGTRLTVV.